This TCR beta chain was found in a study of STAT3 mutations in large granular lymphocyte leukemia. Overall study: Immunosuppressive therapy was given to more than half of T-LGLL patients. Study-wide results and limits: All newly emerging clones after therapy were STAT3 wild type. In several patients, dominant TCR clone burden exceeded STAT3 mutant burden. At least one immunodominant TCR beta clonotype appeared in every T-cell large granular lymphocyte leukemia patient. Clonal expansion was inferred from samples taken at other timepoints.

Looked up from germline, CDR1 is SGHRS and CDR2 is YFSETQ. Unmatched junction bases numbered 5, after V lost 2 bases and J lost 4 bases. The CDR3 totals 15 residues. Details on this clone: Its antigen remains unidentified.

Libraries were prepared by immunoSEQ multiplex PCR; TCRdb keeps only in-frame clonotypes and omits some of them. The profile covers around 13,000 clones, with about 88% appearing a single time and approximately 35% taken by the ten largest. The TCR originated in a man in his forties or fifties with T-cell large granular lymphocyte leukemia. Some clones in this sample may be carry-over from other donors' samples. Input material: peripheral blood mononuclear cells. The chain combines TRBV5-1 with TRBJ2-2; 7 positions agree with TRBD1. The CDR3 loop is CASSLTGEITGELFF. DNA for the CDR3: TGCGCCAGCAGCTTAACAGGGGAAATCACCGGGGAGCTGTTTTTT.